The 12 T cell receptor beta chains given below trace back to one sample, sequenced in a study of graft-versus-host responses after intestinal transplantation. Which antigens these TCRs recognize remains unknown. The protocol was immunoSEQ multiplex PCR, while the TCRdb copy is restricted to in-frame clones and leaves out a portion. Of around 87,000 clones in the sample, 85% to 95% are singletons; the top ten hold roughly 0.39%. The source was unstimulated CD8+ T cells sorted from spleen or lymph node cells, collected before transplant. The receptors stem from a human donor who was the organ donor for an intestinal transplant.

The chain is built from TRBV28 and TRBJ1-2, with 8 bases matching TRBD1. The length of the CDR3 is 12 residues. J lost 7 bases, V lost 2 bases, and 0 bases had no gene match. CDR1 and CDR2 from the germline V gene are MDHEN and SYDVKM. The CDR3 region has the DNA TGTGCCAGCAGTTTACAGGGGGCTGGCTACACCTTC. This sequence encodes CASSLQGAGYTF.

The rearrangement joins TRBV7-9 to TRBJ2-1; TRBD2 matches 8 bases. The germline CDR1 and CDR2 sequences are SEHNR and FQNEAQ (reference sequence). The CDR3 is made up of 15 amino acids. The V and J ends lost 4 bases and 3 bases, in that order; junction bases with no gene match: 5. CDR3 sequence reads: CASSSQRGNYNEQFF. Written as DNA, the CDR3 is TGTGCCAGCAGCTCTCAGCGGGGGAACTACAATGAGCAGTTCTTC.

The J gene is TRBJ2-5, the V gene TRBV27, with 7 nucleotides matching TRBD2. The junction had 5 bases not matched to a gene; V was cut back by 7 bases and J by 0 bases. Germline V gene sequence: CDR1 MNHEY, CDR2 SMNVEV (reference sequence). The CDR3 extends over 14 amino acids. The CDR3 reads CASKLAKHQETQYF. DNA for the CDR3: TGTGCCAGCAAACTAGCGAAACACCAAGAGACCCAGTACTTC.

The chain carries TRBV4-2 and TRBJ1-1; no definite D call. Trimming removed 0 bases from V and 3 bases from J, with 5 bases in between. Germline CDR1 is LGHNA and CDR2 is YNFKEQ. The CDR3 consists of 13 residues. Here the CDR3 reads CASSQEQHTEAFF. The CDR3 DNA follows: TGTGCCAGCAGCCAAGAACAACACACTGAAGCTTTCTTT.

The V and J genes are TRBV27 and TRBJ2-2; 11 bases match TRBD1. The J segment lost 6 bases and the V segment lost 4 bases, leaving 4 bases of the junction unmatched. The CDR3 is 15 amino acids. The germline gives CDR1 MNHEY, CDR2 SMNVEV (reference sequence). CDR3 protein: CASSWTGGNAGELFF. The CDR3 DNA is TGTGCCAGCAGTTGGACAGGGGGCAATGCCGGGGAGCTGTTTTTT.

V gene TRBV11-2 combines with J gene TRBJ2-7, with D perhaps TRBD1 (6 bases). V lost 2 bases and J 3 bases, leaving 11 bases between the germline ends. Germline V gene data show CDR1 as SGHAT and CDR2 as FQNNGV. The CDR3 contains 14 residues. This CDR3 reads CASSLPDSLYEQYF. The CDR3 DNA reads TGTGCCAGCAGCTTACCGGACAGTCTCTACGAGCAGTACTTC.

The chain links TRBV4-2 to TRBJ1-4; 8 bases fit TRBD1. V lost 2 bases and J lost 8; bases outside the gene matches: 4. The CDR3 runs to 14 residues. Germline assignment: CDR1 LGHNA and CDR2 YNFKEQ. Written as DNA, the CDR3 is TGTGCCAGCAGCCAACTGACAGGGGTGGAAAAACTGTTTTTT. This translates into CASSQLTGVEKLFF.

This clone was recorded only once. The chain is built from TRBV13 and TRBJ1-2; TRBD1 is a possible D gene (5 bases). The V end was cut by 5 bases, the J end by 8 bases, with 12 bases between. This CDR3 has 12 amino acids. Germline CDR1 and CDR2: PRHDT and FYEKMQ (reference sequence). CDR3 residues: CASSEGLPGYTF. CDR3 DNA sequence: TGTGCCAGCAGCGAGGGACTCCCAGGCTACACCTTC.

The chain is built from TRBV6-1 and TRBJ2-7; the D gene is possibly TRBD1 (6 bases). V gave up 0 bases and J gave up 4 bases, with 13 bases separating them. CDR1 and CDR2 (germline): MNHNS, SASEGT. The CDR3 spans 15 residues. The CDR3 nucleotides are TGTGCCAGCAGTGAAGCGATCGGGACACTTTACGAGCAGTACTTC. It translates to CASSEAIGTLYEQYF.

V usage is TRBV4-2 and J usage is TRBJ2-2; D might be TRBD2 (6 bases). The CDR3 runs to 14 residues. V was cut by 4 bases and J by 5 bases, with 11 bases left in between. Looked up from germline, CDR1 is LGHNA and CDR2 is YNFKEQ. CDR3 bases: TGTGCCAGCAGCCCCCCGGAGGGTACCGGGGAGCTGTTTTTT. Encoded protein: CASSPPEGTGELFF.

The J gene is TRBJ2-5, the V gene TRBV7-9, with D possibly TRBD2 on 5 matching bases. Germline assignment: CDR1 SEHNR and CDR2 FQNEAQ (reference sequence). The CDR3 runs to 15 residues. V dropped 3 bases and J dropped 1 base, with 12 bases sitting between them. The CDR3 loop is CASSFPRGIQETQYF. The CDR3, as DNA: TGTGCCAGCAGCTTTCCGAGAGGGATCCAAGAGACCCAGTACTTC.

The chain uses TRBV6-5 and TRBJ1-2; 7 bases agree with TRBD1. Germline V gene lookup returns CDR1 MNHEY and CDR2 SVGAGI. After removal of 5 bases from V and 8 bases from J, the junction contained 11 bases not matched to a gene. The CDR3 spans 14 residues. CDR3 protein: CASSGMDRIEGYTF. The CDR3 DNA sequence: TGTGCCAGCAGTGGGATGGACAGGATCGAAGGCTACACCTTC.